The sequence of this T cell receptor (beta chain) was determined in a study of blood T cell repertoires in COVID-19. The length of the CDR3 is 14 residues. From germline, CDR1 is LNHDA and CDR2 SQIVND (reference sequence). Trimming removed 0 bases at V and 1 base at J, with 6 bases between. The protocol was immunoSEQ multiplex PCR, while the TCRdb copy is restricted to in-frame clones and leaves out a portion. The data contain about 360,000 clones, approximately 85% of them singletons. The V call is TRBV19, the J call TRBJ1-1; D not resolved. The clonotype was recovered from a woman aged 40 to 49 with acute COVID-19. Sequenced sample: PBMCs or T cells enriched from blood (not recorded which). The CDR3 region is CASSIEARNTEAFF. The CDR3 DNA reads TGTGCCAGTAGTATAGAAGCAAGGAACACTGAAGCTTTCTTT.